Shown below are 18 T cell receptor beta chains from a single sample sequenced in a study of Ad26.COV2.S vaccination and SARS-CoV-2 variants. The sample's treatment: around 19 received Ad26.COV2.S at low or high dose, single or two shots; roughly 5 received placebo; per-sample allocation not given. Sampling was performed 63 days after the first vaccine or placebo injection. Assay: immunoSEQ multiplex PCR; the TCRdb copy retains only in-frame clones and omits some. The data contain about 400,000 clones, roughly 85% of them singletons. The specimen was peripheral blood, collected in a trial of Ad26.COV2.S vaccine versus placebo. These receptors were collected from a person aged 18-60 years who received the Ad26.COV2.S COVID-19 vaccine or a placebo.

The chain recombines TRBV5-4 with TRBJ1-6; D is uncertain. The CDR3 is 13 residues long. The V gene's germline CDR1 is SGHNT and CDR2 YYREEE (reference sequence). Trimming left V 0 bases short and J 9 bases short, with 7 bases between. The CDR3 coding sequence is TGTGCCAGCAGCTTGGGGAACCCTTCACCCCTCCACTTT. It codes for CASSLGNPSPLHF. Combining the CDR3 with reference TRBV5-4 and TRBJ1-6 gives the whole variable domain ETGVTQSPTHLIKTRGQQVTLRCSSQSGHNTVSWYQQALGQGPQFIFQYYREEENGRGNFPPRFSGLQFPNYSSELNVNALELDDSALYLCASSLGNPSPLHFGNGTRLTVT.

V is TRBV12-5 and J is TRBJ1-1; D ambiguous. Germline V gives CDR1 LGHNT, CDR2 FRNRAP. V was clipped by 5 bases and J by 8 bases, with 9 bases between them. This CDR3 region has 11 residues. CDR3 sequence: CASGTNYEAFF. The CDR3 nucleotides are TGTGCTAGTGGTACGAACTACGAAGCTTTCTTT.

The chain is built from TRBV7-3 and TRBJ1-2; D ambiguous. V was shortened by 1 base and J by 7 bases, with 22 bases between the two germline ends. The germline gives CDR1 SGHTA, CDR2 FQGTGA. This CDR3 region has 17 residues. CDR3 DNA: TGTGCCAGCAGCTTAATATCTTTAGGGCGGCGGGATCCTGGCTACACCTTC. Translation gives CASSLISLGRRDPGYTF.

The V gene is TRBV7-9, the J gene TRBJ1-2; D remains unclear. Germline CDR1 is SEHNR and CDR2 is FQNEAQ (reference sequence). Trimming pared 6 bases from V and 4 bases from J, leaving 15 bases between. The CDR3 runs 14 residues. The CDR3 DNA reads TGTGCCAGCAGAGCTTCGGGAGAGATCTATGGCTACACCTTC. It codes for CASRASGEIYGYTF.

This rearrangement joins TRBV11-3 to TRBJ2-5, with D perhaps assigned TRBD1 or TRBD2 (7 bases each). The CDR3 runs to 19 residues. V lost 1 base, J lost 5 bases, and 26 bases lay in between. Per the germline V gene, CDR1 is SGHNT and CDR2 is YENEEA. The CDR3 DNA sequence: TGTGCCAGCAGCTTAGGGAAGGGGGGGACAGCCCGTGGATGGGAGACCCAGTACTTC. It encodes CASSLGKGGTARGWETQYF.

CDR3 nucleotide sequence: TGCAGTGCTAGGACATTGAGGGGCTACACCTTC. The encoded protein is CSARTLRGYTF. The chain employs TRBV20-1 and TRBJ1-2; D gene uncertain. Germline V CDR1 and CDR2: DFQATT, SNEGSKA (reference sequence). The CDR3 is 11 amino acids. V was trimmed by 3 bases and J by 8 bases, leaving 10 bases between them.

This chain links TRBV6-5 with TRBJ1-1; D call uncertain. V lost 10 bases to trimming and J lost 2 bases, with 11 bases between them. Germline CDR1 is MNHEY and CDR2 is SVGAGI. The CDR3 contains 12 residues. CDR3 nucleotides: TGTGCCACAACGGACTTTAACACTGAAGCTTTCTTT. Translated: CATTDFNTEAFF.

The chain combines TRBV7-2 with TRBJ2-3; 9 positions agree with TRBD1. V lost 1 base and J lost 2; bases outside the gene matches: 4. Per the germline V gene, CDR1 is SGHTA and CDR2 is FQGNSA. CDR3 length: 16 residues. CDR3 DNA: TGTGCCAGCAGCTTAGAAGGACAGGGGAACACAGATACGCAGTATTTT. Its protein product is CASSLEGQGNTDTQYF. Full variable domain (missing parts from reference TRBV7-2 and TRBJ2-3): GAGVSQSPSNKVTEKGKDVELRCDPISGHTALYWYRQSLGQGLEFLIYFQGNSAPDKSGLPSDRFSAERTGGSVSTLTIQRTQQEDSAVYLCASSLEGQGNTDTQYFGPGTRLTVL.

The V gene is TRBV6-5, the J gene TRBJ1-1; D is possibly TRBD1 (6 bases). The ends were cut back, 9 bases at V and 1 base at J, with 9 bases in the middle. Germline lookup yields CDR1 MNHEY and CDR2 SVGAGI. There are 12 residues in the CDR3. The CDR3 spells CASSTGNTEAFF. The CDR3 region has the DNA TGTGCCAGTTCGACAGGGAACACTGAAGCTTTCTTT.

The rearrangement uses TRBV19 and TRBJ1-5; D is possibly TRBD1 (6 bases). CDR3 length equals 12 residues. The germline V gene has CDR1 LNHDA and CDR2 SQIVND (reference sequence). V gave up 11 bases and J gave up 2 bases, with 10 bases separating them. CDR3 nucleotides: TGTGCCTCGGAGGGGGGCAATCAGCCCCAGCATTTT. Its protein is CASEGGNQPQHF.

The V gene is TRBV6-5, the J gene TRBJ2-7; TRBD2 matches at 8 bases. Germline CDR1 is MNHEY and CDR2 is SVGAGI. After removal of 6 bases from V and 0 bases from J, the junction contained 7 bases not matched to a gene. The CDR3 is made up of 15 amino acids. The CDR3: CASSATSGLSYEQYF. The CDR3 coding sequence is TGTGCCAGCAGCGCTACTAGCGGACTCTCCTACGAGCAGTACTTC.

There are a few counts of this clone. The same CDR3 also results from other DNA sequences found in this sample. The chain uses TRBV19 and TRBJ1-2; D call uncertain. This CDR3 has 13 amino acids. V was shortened by 1 base and J by 5 bases, with 8 bases between the two germline ends. Germline CDR1 LNHDA, CDR2 SQIVND (reference sequence). The CDR3 nucleotides read TGTGCCAGTAGTATAGTTACTTTTTATGGCTACACCTTC. Translated: CASSIVTFYGYTF.

This clone has more than one count but fewer than ten. The chain combines TRBV13 with TRBJ1-1, with D maybe TRBD1 (5 bases). The germline V and J ends were trimmed by 5 bases and 3 bases, with 19 bases remaining between them. The germline CDR1 and CDR2 sequences are PRHDT and FYEKMQ (reference sequence). This CDR3 is built from 16 residues. Written as DNA, the CDR3 is TGTGCCAGCAGCCCCACCATGGGGCGTCAGGACACTGAAGCTTTCTTT. This gives the protein CASSPTMGRQDTEAFF.

CDR3 DNA sequence: TGTGCCAGCAGCCAAGTACGATCCGCGGTCCAAGAGACCCAGTACTTC. Its protein product is CASSQVRSAVQETQYF. The gene calls are TRBV14 and TRBJ2-5; D not resolved. CDR1 SGHDN and CDR2 FVKESK come from the germline V gene. Trimming pared 1 base from V and 1 base from J, leaving 13 bases between. The CDR3 covers 16 residues.

This clone was detected once. V usage is TRBV5-1 and J usage is TRBJ2-3, with TRBD1 matching over 7 bases. Germline CDR1 is SGHRS and CDR2 is YFSETQ. CDR3 size: 20 residues. The V gene end was trimmed by 4 bases and the J gene end by 3 bases; junction bases not matched to a gene: 23. CDR3 loop: CASSPSDRFDFNPTTDTQYF. The CDR3 DNA is TGCGCCAGCAGCCCGTCGGACAGGTTCGATTTCAATCCGACGACAGATACGCAGTATTTT.

This clone was recorded a few times. The V call is TRBV7-2, the J call TRBJ2-7; D unresolved. The V and J ends lost 0 bases and 9 bases respectively, with 6 bases between them. Germline loops: CDR1 SGHTA, CDR2 FQGNSA. The CDR3 spans 11 residues. CDR3 residues: CASSLAGTQYF. The CDR3 DNA follows: TGTGCCAGCAGCTTAGCGGGAACGCAGTACTTC.

This clone was picked up a small number of times. This chain connects TRBV9 to TRBJ2-3; 7 bases agree with TRBD2. Trimming cost V 3 bases and J 5 bases; bases outside gene matches: 12. Germline CDR1 reads SGDLS; CDR2 reads YYNGEE. This CDR3 has 16 amino acids. The CDR3 DNA reads TGTGCCAGCAGCGCCACGTGGCGGGAGTCCGGAGATACGCAGTATTTT. This codes for CASSATWRESGDTQYF. Supplemented by reference TRBV9 and TRBJ2-3, the full variable domain reads DSGVTQTPKHLITATGQRVTLRCSPRSGDLSVYWYQQSLDQGLQFLIQYYNGEERAKGNILERFSAQQFPDLHSELNLSSLELGDSALYFCASSATWRESGDTQYFGPGTRLTVL.

V and J are TRBV11-1 and TRBJ2-3, with no clear D. The CDR3 contains 14 residues. CDR1 and CDR2 from the germline V gene are SGHAT and FQDESV (reference sequence). Deletions cut 5 bases from V and 4 bases from J, with 13 bases between. DNA for the CDR3: TGTGCCAGCAGCGACCGCCTACGGGCAGATACGCAGTATTTT. Translating it yields CASSDRLRADTQYF.